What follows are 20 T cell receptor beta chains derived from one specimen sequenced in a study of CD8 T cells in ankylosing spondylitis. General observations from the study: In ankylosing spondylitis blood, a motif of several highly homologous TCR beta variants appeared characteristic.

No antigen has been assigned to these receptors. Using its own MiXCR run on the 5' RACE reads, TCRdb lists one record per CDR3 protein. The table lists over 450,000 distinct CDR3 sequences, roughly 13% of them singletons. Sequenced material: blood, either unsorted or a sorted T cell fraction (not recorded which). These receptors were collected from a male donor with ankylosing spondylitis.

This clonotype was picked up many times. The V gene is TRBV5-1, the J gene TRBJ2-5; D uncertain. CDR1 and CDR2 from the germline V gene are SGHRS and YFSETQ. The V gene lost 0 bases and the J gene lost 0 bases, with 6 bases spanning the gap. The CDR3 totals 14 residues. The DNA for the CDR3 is TGCGCCAGCAGCTTGGGTGACTACCAAGAGACCCAGTACTTC. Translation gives CASSLGDYQETQYF.

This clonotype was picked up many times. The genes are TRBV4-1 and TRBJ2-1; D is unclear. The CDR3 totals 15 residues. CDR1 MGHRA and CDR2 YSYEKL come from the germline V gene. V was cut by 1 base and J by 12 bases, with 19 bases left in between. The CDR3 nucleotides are TGCGCCAGCAGCCAAGTTGGTGGGTCGGGCAGGTCGCAGTTCTTC. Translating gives CASSQVGGSGRSQFF.

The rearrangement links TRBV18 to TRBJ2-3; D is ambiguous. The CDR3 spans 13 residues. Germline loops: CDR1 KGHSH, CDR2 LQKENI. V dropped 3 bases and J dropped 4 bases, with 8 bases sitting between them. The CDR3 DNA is TGTGCCAGCTCACCCCGCTTGGCAGATACGCAGTATTTT. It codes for CASSPRLADTQYF. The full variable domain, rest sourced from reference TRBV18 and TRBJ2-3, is NAGVMQNPRHLVRRRGQEARLRCSPMKGHSHVYWYRQLPEEGLKFMVYLQKENIIDESGMPKERFSAEFPKEGPSILRIQQVVRGDSAAYFCASSPRLADTQYFGPGTRLTVL.

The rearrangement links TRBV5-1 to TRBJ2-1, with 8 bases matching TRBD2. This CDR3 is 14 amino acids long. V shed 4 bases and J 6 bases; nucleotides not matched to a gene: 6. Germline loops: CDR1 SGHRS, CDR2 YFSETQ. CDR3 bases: TGCGCCAGCAGCCCCCTCGGGGGGGGCAATGAGCAGTTCTTC. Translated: CASSPLGGGNEQFF.

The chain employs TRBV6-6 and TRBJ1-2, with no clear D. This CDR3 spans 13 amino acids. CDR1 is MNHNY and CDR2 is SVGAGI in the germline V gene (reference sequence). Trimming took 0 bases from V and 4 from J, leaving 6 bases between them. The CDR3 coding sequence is TGTGCCAGCAGTTACTCTGAGGGCTATGGCTACACCTTC. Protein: CASSYSEGYGYTF.

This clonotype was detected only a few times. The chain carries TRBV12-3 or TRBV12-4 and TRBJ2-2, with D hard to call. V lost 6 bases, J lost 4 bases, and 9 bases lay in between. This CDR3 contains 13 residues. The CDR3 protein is CASRTVLTGELFF. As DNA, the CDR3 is TGTGCCAGCAGAACAGTCCTCACCGGGGAGCTGTTTTTT.

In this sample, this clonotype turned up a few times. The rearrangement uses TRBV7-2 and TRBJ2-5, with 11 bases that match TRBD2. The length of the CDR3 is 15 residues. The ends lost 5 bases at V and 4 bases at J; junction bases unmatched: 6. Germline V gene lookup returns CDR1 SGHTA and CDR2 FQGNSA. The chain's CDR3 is CASSPVTSGRETQYF. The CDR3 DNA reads TGTGCCAGCAGCCCGGTAACTAGCGGGAGAGAGACCCAGTACTTC.

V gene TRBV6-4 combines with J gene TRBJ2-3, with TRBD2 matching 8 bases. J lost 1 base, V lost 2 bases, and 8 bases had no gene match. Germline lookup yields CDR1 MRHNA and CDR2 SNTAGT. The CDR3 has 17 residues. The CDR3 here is CASSDPRASGRTDTQYF. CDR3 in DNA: TGTGCCAGCAGTGACCCAAGAGCTAGCGGGCGCACAGATACGCAGTATTTT.

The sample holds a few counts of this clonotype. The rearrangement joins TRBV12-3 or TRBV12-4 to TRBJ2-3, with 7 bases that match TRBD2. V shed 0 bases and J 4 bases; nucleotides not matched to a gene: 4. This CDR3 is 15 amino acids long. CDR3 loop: CASSLAAGASDTQYF. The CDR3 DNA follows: TGTGCCAGCAGTTTAGCGGCGGGAGCGTCAGATACGCAGTATTTT.

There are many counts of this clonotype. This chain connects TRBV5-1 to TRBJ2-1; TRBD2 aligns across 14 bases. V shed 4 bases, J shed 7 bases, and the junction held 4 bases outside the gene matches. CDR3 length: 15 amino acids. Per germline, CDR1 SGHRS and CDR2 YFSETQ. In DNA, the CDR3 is TGCGCCAGCAGCCTGGGGACTAGCGGGAGTAATGAGCAGTTCTTC. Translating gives CASSLGTSGSNEQFF.

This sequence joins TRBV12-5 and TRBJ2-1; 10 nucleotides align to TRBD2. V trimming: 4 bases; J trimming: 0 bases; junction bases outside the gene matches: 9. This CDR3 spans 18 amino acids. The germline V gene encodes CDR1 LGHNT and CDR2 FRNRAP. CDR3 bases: TGTGCTAGTGGTTCCAGAAGGGCTAGCGGGAGCTCCTACAATGAGCAGTTCTTC. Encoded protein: CASGSRRASGSSYNEQFF.

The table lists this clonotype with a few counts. CDR3 sequence reads: CASSFVFQADEQYF. CDR3 coding DNA: TGCGCCAGCAGCTTTGTATTCCAGGCGGACGAGCAGTACTTC. The V gene is TRBV5-1, the J gene TRBJ2-7; D gene ambiguous. V was cut by 2 bases and J by 5 bases, with 14 bases left in between. The CDR3 extends over 14 amino acids. Germline CDR1 and CDR2: SGHRS and YFSETQ. Variable domain in full (rest from reference TRBV5-1 and TRBJ2-7): KAGVTQTPRYLIKTRGQQVTLSCSPISGHRSVSWYQQTPGQGLQFLFEYFSETQRNKGNFPGRFSGRQFSNSRSEMNVSTLELGDSALYLCASSFVFQADEQYFGPGTRLTVT.

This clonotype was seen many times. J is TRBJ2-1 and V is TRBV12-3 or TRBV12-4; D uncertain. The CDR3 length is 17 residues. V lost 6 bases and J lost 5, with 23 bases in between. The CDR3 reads CASSPTTFPHVNNEQFF. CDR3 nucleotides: TGTGCCAGCAGCCCGACGACATTTCCCCATGTGAACAATGAGCAGTTCTTC.

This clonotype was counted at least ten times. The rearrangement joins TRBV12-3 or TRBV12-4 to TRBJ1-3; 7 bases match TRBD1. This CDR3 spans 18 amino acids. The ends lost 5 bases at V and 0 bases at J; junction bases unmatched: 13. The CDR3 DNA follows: TGTGCCAGCAGTCCCACCCCTCGGGACAGCTTCTCTGGAAACACCATATATTTT. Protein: CASSPTPRDSFSGNTIYF.

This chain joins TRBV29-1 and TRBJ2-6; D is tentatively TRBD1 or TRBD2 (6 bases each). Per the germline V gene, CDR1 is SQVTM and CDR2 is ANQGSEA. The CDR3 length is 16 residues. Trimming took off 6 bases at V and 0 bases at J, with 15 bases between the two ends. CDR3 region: CSVLRDISSGANVLTF. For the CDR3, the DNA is TGCAGCGTCCTGCGGGACATCTCCTCTGGGGCCAACGTCCTGACTTTC. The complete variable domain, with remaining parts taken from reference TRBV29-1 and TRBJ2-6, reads SAVISQKPSRDICQRGTSLTIQCQVDSQVTMMFWYRQQPGQSLTLIATANQGSEATYESGFVIDKFPISRPNLTFSTLTVSNMSPEDSSIYLCSVLRDISSGANVLTFGAGSRLTVL.

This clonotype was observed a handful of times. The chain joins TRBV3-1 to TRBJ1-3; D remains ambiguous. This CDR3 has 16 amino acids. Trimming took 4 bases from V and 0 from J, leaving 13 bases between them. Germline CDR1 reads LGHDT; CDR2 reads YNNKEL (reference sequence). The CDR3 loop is CASSRSDGRSGNTIYF. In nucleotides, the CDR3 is TGTGCCAGCAGCCGATCGGACGGTCGCTCTGGAAACACCATATATTTT.

The CDR3 DNA reads as TGCAGCGTTGAGACAGGGCGAAGACTTTATGGCTACACCTTC. Translation gives CSVETGRRLYGYTF. The chain joins TRBV29-1 to TRBJ1-2, with 7 bases fitting TRBD1. The CDR3 is 14 amino acids. V lost 3 bases, J lost 5 bases, and 9 bases stayed unmatched. Germline values: CDR1 SQVTM, CDR2 ANQGSEA.

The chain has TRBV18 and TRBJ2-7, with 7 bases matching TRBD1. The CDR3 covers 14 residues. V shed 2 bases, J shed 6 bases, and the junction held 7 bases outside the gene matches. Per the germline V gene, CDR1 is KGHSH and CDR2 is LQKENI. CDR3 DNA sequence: TGTGCCAGCTCACCAACAGGACAGGCATTCGAGCAGTACTTC. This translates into CASSPTGQAFEQYF. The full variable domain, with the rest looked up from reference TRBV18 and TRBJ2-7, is NAGVMQNPRHLVRRRGQEARLRCSPMKGHSHVYWYRQLPEEGLKFMVYLQKENIIDESGMPKERFSAEFPKEGPSILRIQQVVRGDSAAYFCASSPTGQAFEQYFGPGTRLTVT.

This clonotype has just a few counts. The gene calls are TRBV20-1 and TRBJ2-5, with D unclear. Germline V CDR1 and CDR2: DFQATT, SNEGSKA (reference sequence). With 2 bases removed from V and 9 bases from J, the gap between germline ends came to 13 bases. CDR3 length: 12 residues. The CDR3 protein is CSARPFLRAQYF. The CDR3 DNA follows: TGCAGTGCTAGACCTTTTCTTCGGGCCCAGTACTTC.

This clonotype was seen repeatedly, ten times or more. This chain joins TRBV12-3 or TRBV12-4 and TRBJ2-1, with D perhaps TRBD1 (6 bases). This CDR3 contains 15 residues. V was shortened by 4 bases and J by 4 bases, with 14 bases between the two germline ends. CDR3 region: CASSSGAQTYNEQFF. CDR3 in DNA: TGTGCCAGCAGTTCAGGGGCACAGACGTACAATGAGCAGTTCTTC.